A selection of T cell receptor beta chains follows, all from one sample in a study of T cells after yellow fever vaccination. MiXCR, run by TCRdb on the 5' RACE reads, gives a single entry per CDR3 protein. The sample carries roughly 350,000 distinct CDR3 sequences, approximately 4% recorded once. The sample consisted of PBMCs, taken 5 days after the yellow fever booster vaccination. These TCRs come from a man aged 18 to 35 who received the YFV17D yellow fever vaccine. Both conserved end residues are part of each CDR3. The D gene is left open where the match is weak. Not every row has a clone size; where given, it reads once, few, many or a size class.

>few|TRBV7-2|TRBJ1-2|TRBD1
CASSGGTGDLGYTF
TGTGCCAGCAGCGGGGGGACAGGGGACCTGGGCTACACCTTC
>few|TRBV3-1|TRBJ2-4|TRBD1
CASSPYRDRGNIQYF
TGTGCCAGCAGCCCATACCGGGACAGGGGAAACATTCAGTACTTC
>NA|TRBV4-3|TRBJ1-1|NA
CASSSDSGRRGGYTEAFF
TGCGCCAGCAGCTCAGACTCGGGGCGCCGGGGTGGGTACACTGAAGCTTTCTTT
>many|TRBV7-2|TRBJ2-1|NA
CASSPGGLAEFF
TGTGCCAGCAGCCCCGGGGGGCTAGCGGAGTTCTTC
>few|TRBV29-1|TRBJ1-1|NA
CSVEVFTEAFF
TGCAGCGTGGAAGTGTTCACTGAAGCTTTCTTT
>many|TRBV20-1|TRBJ2-1|NA
CSHLPGAGASSSYNEQFF
TGCAGCCATCTCCCGGGGGCGGGGGCCAGTAGCTCCTACAATGAGCAGTTCTTC
>few|TRBV7-9|TRBJ2-7|NA
CASSLGPMVGRSYYEQYF
TGTGCCAGCAGCTTAGGGCCTATGGTTGGGCGTAGTTATTACGAGCAGTACTTC
>once|TRBV4-1|TRBJ1-3|NA
CASSLDEVTGNTIYF
TGCGCCAGCAGCCTAGACGAGGTGACTGGAAACACCATATATTTT
>few|TRBV29-1|TRBJ2-3|TRBD2
CSVVGGDTDTQYF
TGCAGCGTTGTCGGGGGGGACACAGATACGCAGTATTTT
>many|TRBV3-1|TRBJ1-6|NA
CASSQGGAVYSPLHF
TGTGCCAGCAGCCAAGGGGGCGCGGTTTATTCACCCCTCCACTTT
>few|TRBV6-6|TRBJ2-7|TRBD1
CASSSPGQTYYEQYF
TGTGCCAGCAGTTCCCCGGGACAGACTTACTACGAGCAGTACTTC
>few|TRBV4-2|TRBJ2-7|TRBD1
CASSHQSGTGREQYF
TGTGCCAGCAGCCACCAATCTGGGACAGGCCGCGAGCAGTACTTC
>few|TRBV7-9|TRBJ2-7|NA
CASSLGARGYEQYF
TGTGCCAGCAGCTTGGGGGCACGTGGATACGAGCAGTACTTC
>few|TRBV10-1|TRBJ2-7|TRBD2
CASGSSGGATSSYEQYF
TGCGCCAGCGGGTCTAGCGGGGGGGCCACAAGCTCCTACGAGCAGTACTTC
>few|TRBV27|TRBJ2-4|NA
CASSFPGDIQYF
TGTGCCAGCAGTTTTCCAGGAGACATTCAGTACTTC
>few|TRBV7-3|TRBJ2-2|TRBD2
CASSLREGTPGELFF
TGTGCCAGCAGCTTAAGGGAGGGGACCCCCGGGGAGCTGTTTTTT
>few|TRBV5-1|TRBJ1-3|NA
CASSLAGTSGNTIYF
TGCGCCAGCAGCTTGGCAGGGACCTCTGGAAACACCATATATTTT
>few|TRBV14|TRBJ2-6|TRBD2
CASRRGEGANVLTF
TGTGCCAGCAGGCGGGGGGAAGGGGCCAACGTCCTGACTTTC
>many|TRBV10-3|TRBJ2-1|TRBD2
CAISESWGGGPNEQFF
TGTGCCATCAGTGAGTCGTGGGGCGGGGGGCCTAATGAGCAGTTCTTC
>few|TRBV7-9|TRBJ2-1|NA
CASAQLGAGYNEQFF
TGTGCCAGCGCACAGCTGGGGGCCGGCTACAATGAGCAGTTCTTC
>many|TRBV12-3/TRBV12-4|TRBJ1-2|TRBD1
CASTRTGGADGYTF
TGTGCCAGCACCCGGACAGGGGGCGCGGATGGCTACACCTTC
>many|TRBV29-1|TRBJ2-5|NA
CSAKTSQETQYF
TGCAGCGCTAAGACTTCCCAAGAGACCCAGTACTTC
>NA|TRBV3-1|TRBJ2-1|NA
CASSRAQRSYNEQFF
TGTGCCAGCAGCCGGGCGCAGCGGTCCTACAATGAGCAGTTCTTC
>few|TRBV5-7|TRBJ2-3|NA
CASSLAASDRTDTQYF
TGTGCCAGCAGCTTGGCTGCTAGCGACCGCACAGATACGCAGTATTTT
>few|TRBV7-2|TRBJ2-3|TRBD2
CASSSHSGGVTDTQYF
TGTGCCAGCAGCTCCCATTCCGGGGGGGTCACAGATACGCAGTATTTT
>few|TRBV5-4|TRBJ1-6|TRBD1
CASSPGTAGSPLHF
TGTGCCAGCAGCCCTGGGACAGCAGGGTCACCCCTCCACTTT
>NA|TRBV25-1|TRBJ2-1|NA
CASTLSSYNEQFF
TGTGCCAGCACCCTAAGCTCCTACAATGAGCAGTTCTTC
>NA|TRBV7-2|TRBJ2-7|NA
CASSLFGSYEQYF
TGTGCCAGCAGCTTATTCGGCTCTTATGAGCAGTACTTC
>many|TRBV6-5|TRBJ2-5|TRBD2
CASSYSGSGETQYF
TGTGCCAGCAGTTATAGCGGGTCGGGGGAGACCCAGTACTTC
>many|TRBV28|TRBJ2-1|TRBD1
CASSSAGTGNEQFF
TGTGCCAGCAGTTCAGCCGGGACAGGGAATGAGCAGTTCTTC
>NA|TRBV4-2|TRBJ2-7|NA
CASSQSPGIGEQYF
TGTGCCAGCAGCCAATCCCCGGGGATTGGCGAGCAGTACTTC
>few|TRBV7-8|TRBJ2-5|NA
CASSPHGSEETQYF
TGTGCCAGCAGCCCGCACGGGAGTGAGGAGACCCAGTACTTC
>NA|TRBV20-1|TRBJ2-5|NA
CSASLHQKGETQYF
TGCAGTGCTAGCTTACACCAAAAGGGGGAGACCCAGTACTTC
>NA|TRBV7-2|TRBJ2-1|TRBD2
CASSGRLAGGVGQFF
TGTGCCAGCAGCGGACGACTAGCGGGGGGGGTAGGGCAGTTCTTC
>many|TRBV12-3/TRBV12-4|TRBJ1-6|NA
CASSSGNYYNSPLHF
TGTGCCAGCAGTTCAGGGAACTACTATAATTCACCCCTCCACTTT
>few|TRBV4-1|TRBJ2-5|NA
CASSPEADGRETQYF
TGCGCCAGCAGCCCCGAGGCGGACGGGCGGGAGACCCAGTACTTC
>few|TRBV29-1|TRBJ2-1|NA
CSATGGWRYNEQFF
TGCAGCGCCACGGGGGGCTGGCGCTACAATGAGCAGTTCTTC
>few|TRBV9|TRBJ1-3|NA
CASSLMGLAGNTIYF
TGTGCCAGCAGCCTCATGGGACTAGCTGGAAACACCATATATTTT
>few|TRBV9|TRBJ2-5|TRBD2
CASSDTRTSGKETQYF
TGTGCCAGCAGCGACACACGGACTAGCGGGAAAGAGACCCAGTACTTC
>NA|TRBV4-3|TRBJ2-5|NA
CASSQALYSIRGQETQYF
TGCGCCAGCAGCCAAGCTCTCTATTCTATCAGGGGACAAGAGACCCAGTACTTC
>NA|TRBV18|TRBJ2-3|TRBD2
CASSPGTSPDTQYF
TGTGCCAGCTCACCCGGGACTAGCCCCGATACGCAGTATTTT
>few|TRBV7-2|TRBJ1-1|NA
CASSRPGLTPEAFF
TGTGCCAGCAGCCGACCGGGACTGACCCCTGAAGCTTTCTTT
>NA|TRBV3-1|TRBJ2-3|NA
CASSQGVMSDTQYF
TGTGCCAGCAGCCAAGGGGTAATGTCAGATACGCAGTATTTT
>few|TRBV7-2|TRBJ2-5|NA
CASSLGHSKETQYF
TGTGCCAGCAGCTTAGGGCACAGTAAAGAGACCCAGTACTTC
>NA|TRBV5-1|TRBJ1-1|NA
CASRGEIMNTEAFF
TGCGCCAGCAGAGGAGAGATCATGAACACTGAAGCTTTCTTT
>many|TRBV5-1|TRBJ2-7|NA
CASSLGSSYEQYF
TGCGCCAGCAGCTTGGGCAGCTCCTACGAGCAGTACTTC
>many|TRBV7-9|TRBJ1-1|NA
CASSLGSNMNTEAFF
TGTGCCAGCAGCTTAGGTAGTAACATGAACACTGAAGCTTTCTTT
>many|TRBV7-2|TRBJ1-5|NA
CASSTRDYQPQHF
TGTGCCAGCAGCACCCGGGATTATCAGCCCCAGCATTTT
>few|TRBV10-3|TRBJ1-1|NA
CAISGGTAEAFF
TGTGCCATCAGTGGTGGAACAGCTGAAGCTTTCTTT
>NA|TRBV7-9|TRBJ2-1|TRBD2
CASSFTSGGAGQFF
TGTGCCAGCAGCTTCACTAGCGGGGGGGCCGGGCAGTTCTTC